The table lists the clone carrying this T cell receptor (beta chain) with a count of one. Indicated time point: pretreatment peripheral blood. Using immunoSEQ multiplex PCR, the repertoire was profiled, and TCRdb retains in-frame clones only, with some absent. The sample consists of 45,000 to 60,000 clones, over 75% of them appearing once. This sample stems from a study of PD-L1 blockade in urothelial cancer. The CDR3 contains 14 residues. V lost 3 bases to trimming and J lost 9 bases, with 15 bases between them. Looked up from germline, CDR1 is SGHTA and CDR2 is FQGNSA. The TCR comes from a man aged 65 to 79 with urothelial cancer. Sample: PBMCs, taken around atezolizumab (anti-PD-L1) treatment. This chain uses TRBV7-2 with TRBJ2-1; TRBD2 is a possible D gene (5 bases). This chain's CDR3 is CASSFLSGSVEQFF. In DNA form, the CDR3 reads TGTGCCAGCAGCTTTCTGAGCGGTTCTGTTGAGCAGTTCTTC.